The sample holds many counts of the clone carrying this T cell receptor (beta chain). Its target is not known. This CDR3 is built from 14 residues. Trimming cost V 7 bases and J 7 bases, with 17 bases left between them. The entry originates in a study of regulatory T cells in long-lasting Graves disease. Documented time point: newly diagnosed GD, antithyroid drugs for less than 3 months. The TCR library was prepared using RNA isolated from PBMCs. Arm-PCR with iRepertoire HTBI primers amplified the CDR3 regions for these TCR beta libraries. TCRdb passed the multiplex PCR reads through MiXCR, listing each CDR3 protein once. Altogether hundreds of thousands of distinct CDR3 sequences are present, roughly 13% being singletons, with the ten largest covering roughly a tenth. Study-level results: Under persistent disease, TRBV28, TRBJ1-2 and TRBJ2-5 were used preferentially. TCR diversity was lower in persistent Graves' patients than in newly diagnosed ones.

The sample was also reused in another study, on T cells in Graves' hyperthyroidism and ophthalmopathy. This second report adds: The TCR CDR3 was amplified in a first-round RT-PCR using the HTBI primer set.

The TCR sequence derives from a man aged 25 to 40 with Graves disease. The sample was peripheral blood mononuclear cells (PBMCs), taken at new diagnosis, from a patient treated with antithyroid drugs. V and J are TRBV12-3 or TRBV12-4 and TRBJ1-5; TRBD1 is a possible D gene (6 bases). The CDR3 sequence: CASTLTGMGQPQHF. CDR3 nucleotide sequence: TGTGCCAGCACCTTGACAGGCATGGGGCAGCCCCAGCATTTT.